The TCR beta chain under discussion was sequenced for a study of cytomegalovirus exposure and HLA in healthy donors. Points from the study as a whole: Later analysis identified several of the most significant clusters that appeared linked to common viral pathogens. Excluded: some indistinguishable V segments such as TRBV6-2 and TRBV6-3.

The study ran its PCR with 60 Vbeta and 13 Jbeta primers. Assay used: immunoSEQ multiplex PCR; TCRdb lists only in-frame clones, some missing. Among 95,000 to 130,000 clones listed, about 80% were seen once. The CDR3 sequence is 15 residues long. The V and J ends lost 6 bases and 0 bases respectively, with 14 bases between them. Germline V gene data show CDR1 as MDHEN and CDR2 as SYDVKM. On this clone itself: Antigen specificity is unknown.

This chain uses TRBV28 with TRBJ1-2, with a possible D match to TRBD1 (6 bases). The sequencing sample was made of PBMCs. The sequence derives from a young man in good health and CMV-seropositive. CDR3 protein: CASRSQGSSNYGYTF. Written as DNA, the CDR3 is TGTGCCAGCAGGTCACAGGGTTCTTCTAACTATGGCTACACCTTC.